One sample yielded the 20 T cell receptor beta chains listed below, sequenced in a study of Graves' ophthalmopathy and Graves' hyperthyroidism. Amplification targeted the TCR beta CDR3 regions, with RNA transcripts as the source material. HTBI primers were employed in first-round RT-PCR, then a second-round multiplex PCR followed. TCRdb reprocessed the multiplex PCR reads with MiXCR, giving one entry per CDR3 protein. The profile covers about 590,000 distinct CDR3 sequences, with 35% to 45% appearing a single time and about 4% taken by the ten largest. Source material: peripheral blood or thyroid tissue (not recorded which). These receptors were obtained from an adult man with Graves' hyperthyroidism.

The chain carries TRBV9 and TRBJ2-5, with TRBD2 matching over 7 bases. Germline V lookup: CDR1 SGDLS, CDR2 YYNGEE. Germline trimming cut 4 bases from V and 11 bases from J; bases unmatched to any gene: 14. The CDR3 is 14 residues long. The CDR3 spells CASSRAGGSNEQYF. CDR3 nucleotide sequence: TGTGCCAGCAGCCGGGCCGGGGGGAGCAATGAGCAGTACTTC.

This clonotype has just a few counts. The V gene is TRBV7-9, the J gene TRBJ1-3; D is uncertain. V was trimmed by 7 bases and J by 0 bases, leaving 16 bases between them. CDR3 length: 16 amino acids. CDR1 is SEHNR and CDR2 is FQNEAQ in the germline V gene (reference sequence). DNA of the CDR3: TGTGCCAGCAAACTAGCGGGCGGCAACTCTGGAAACACCATATATTTT. Encoded protein: CASKLAGGNSGNTIYF. Together with reference TRBV7-9 and TRBJ1-3, the CDR3 gives the full variable domain: DTGVSQNPRHKITKRGQNVTFRCDPISEHNRLYWYRQTLGQGPEFLTYFQNEAQLEKSRLLSDRFSAERPKGSFSTLEIQRTEQGDSAMYLCASKLAGGNSGNTIYFGEGSWLTVV.

The J gene is TRBJ2-7, the V gene TRBV25-1; the match to TRBD2 covers 9 bases. After removal of 4 bases from V and 1 base from J, the junction contained 8 bases not matched to a gene. Germline CDR1 reads MGHDK; CDR2 reads SYGVNS. This CDR3 comprises 16 residues. As DNA, the CDR3 is TGTGCCAGCAGTGCTTATAGCGGGGGACGTTCCTACGAGCAGTACTTC. Protein sequence: CASSAYSGGRSYEQYF.

The chain has TRBV2 and TRBJ1-5, with 9 bases identical to TRBD1. This CDR3 contains 16 residues. Germline V gene sequence: CDR1 SNHLY, CDR2 FYNNEI. The V and J ends lost 2 bases and 4 bases, in that order; junction bases with no gene match: 6. CDR3 protein: CASSEPGTGPNQPQHF. CDR3 nucleotides: TGTGCCAGCAGTGAACCCGGGACAGGGCCTAATCAGCCCCAGCATTTT.

Remarks on this clonotype: This could be a read error, since a much larger clone is one nucleotide away. V and J are TRBV7-9 and TRBJ2-7; 8 bases match TRBD2. This CDR3 spans 17 amino acids. From germline, CDR1 is SEHNR and CDR2 FQNEAQ (reference sequence). CDR3 sequence: CASGFPLGGRSPYEQYF. The CDR3, as DNA: TGTGCCAGCGGCTTCCCCCTTGGCGGGAGGAGCCCCTACGAGCAGTACTTC.

This clonotype was recorded many times. This chain uses TRBV6-5 with TRBJ1-2; TRBD1 is a possible D gene (5 bases). Trimming took 6 bases from V and 9 from J, leaving 11 bases between them. The length of the CDR3 is 11 residues. Germline CDR1 and CDR2: MNHEY and SVGAGI. CDR3 residues: CASRTGPRYTF. The CDR3 DNA sequence: TGTGCCAGCAGAACGGGACCACGCTACACCTTC.

This rearrangement joins TRBV7-9 to TRBJ2-7; tentative D call: TRBD2 (6 bases). With the DNA end fitting TRBJ2-1 better, the J assignment may be wrong. This CDR3 is built from 15 residues. Germline V gives CDR1 SEHNR, CDR2 FQNEAQ (reference sequence). As DNA, the CDR3 is TGTGCCAGCAGCCGTACGATCGGGACTGGGGATGAGCAGTTCTTC. Residues: CASSRTIGTGDEQFF.

This clonotype has a count of ten or more. The chain is built from TRBV5-1 and TRBJ2-7; TRBD1 matches 7 bases. CDR1 and CDR2 (germline): SGHRS, YFSETQ. CDR3 length: 16 amino acids. V lost 4 bases, J lost 0 bases, and 10 bases stayed unmatched. The DNA of the CDR3 is TGCGCCAGCAGCAACTCCGGGACAGCTAGCTCCTACGAGCAGTACTTC. Amino acid sequence: CASSNSGTASSYEQYF.

J is TRBJ1-2 and V is TRBV6-1; D gene unclear. CDR1 is MNHNS, CDR2 SASEGT, per germline. The CDR3 has 15 amino acids. V was cut by 4 bases and J by 4 bases, with 16 bases left in between. This CDR3 reads CASSGVLDGIYGYTF. CDR3 coding DNA: TGTGCCAGCAGTGGGGTACTGGACGGTATCTATGGCTACACCTTC.

The chain combines TRBV11-3 with TRBJ2-7; D is perhaps TRBD1 (5 bases). Germline V gene sequence: CDR1 SGHNT, CDR2 YENEEA. This CDR3 comprises 14 residues. The V end lost 1 base, the J end lost 7 bases, and 14 bases lay between the germline ends. CDR3 nucleotides: TGTGCCAGCAGCTTAGGACAGTCCTACAATGAGCAGTACTTC. The encoded protein is CASSLGQSYNEQYF.

The chain carries TRBV30 and TRBJ1-3, with no clear D. Germline lookup yields CDR1 GTSNPN and CDR2 SVGIG (reference sequence). This CDR3 is built from 15 residues. The ends were cut back, 0 bases at V and 2 bases at J, with 11 bases in the middle. The CDR3 DNA reads TGTGCCTGGAGTGTACGCGCCAGGACTGGAAACACCATATATTTT. It yields the protein CAWSVRARTGNTIYF.

This clonotype was observed at least ten times. The chain is built from TRBV7-6 and TRBJ1-6, with 8 nucleotides matching TRBD1. The CDR3 totals 16 residues. Germline CDR1 SGHVS, CDR2 FNYEAQ. The V gene end was trimmed by 4 bases and the J gene end by 3 bases; junction bases not matched to a gene: 5. The CDR3 nucleotides are TGTGCCAGCAGCTCCGGACAGGGTGGCTATAATTCACCCCTCCACTTT. Translation: CASSSGQGGYNSPLHF.

The CDR3: CASSQVRGKLYEQYF. CDR3 nucleotides: TGTGCCAGCAGCCAAGTTCGGGGGAAACTCTACGAGCAGTACTTC. The chain recombines TRBV3-1 with TRBJ2-7, with a possible D match to TRBD2 (6 bases). Per the germline V gene, CDR1 is LGHDT and CDR2 is YNNKEL (reference sequence). This CDR3 contains 15 residues. V lost 1 base, J lost 3 bases, and 13 bases lay in between.

There are a few counts of this clonotype. The gene calls are TRBV19 and TRBJ2-6; unclear D gene. CDR1 LNHDA and CDR2 SQIVND come from the germline V gene (reference sequence). CDR3 length equals 16 residues. V was pared by 1 base and J by 0 bases, with 7 bases between. The CDR3 DNA follows: TGTGCCAGTAGTATAGGCAGCATCTCTGGGGCCAACGTCCTGACTTTC. This translates into CASSIGSISGANVLTF. The full variable domain, completed using reference TRBV19 and TRBJ2-6, is DGGITQSPKYLFRKEGQNVTLSCEQNLNHDAMYWYRQDPGQGLRLIYYSQIVNDFQKGDIAEGYSVSREKKESFPLTVTSAQKNPTAFYLCASSIGSISGANVLTFGAGSRLTVL.

This clonotype appeared many times. V and J are TRBV9 and TRBJ2-5; 7 positions match TRBD1. Per the germline V gene, CDR1 is SGDLS and CDR2 is YYNGEE. CDR3 length: 14 residues. V shed 0 bases and J 1 base; nucleotides not matched to a gene: 0. The CDR3 spells CASSVDRGQETQYF. CDR3 sequence (DNA): TGTGCCAGCAGCGTAGACAGGGGCCAAGAGACCCAGTACTTC.

This clonotype was counted at least ten times. For the CDR3, the DNA is TGTGCCACCAGCACCTGGACGGGACAGGGCCAAGAGACCCAGTACTTC. It specifies CATSTWTGQGQETQYF. This rearrangement joins TRBV15 to TRBJ2-5, with 9 bases aligning to TRBD1. The CDR3 loop spans 16 amino acids. Germline values: CDR1 LNHNV, CDR2 YYDKDF (reference sequence). Trimming removed 4 bases from V and 1 base from J; junction bases left unmatched: 7.

The chain employs TRBV20-1 and TRBJ2-1; D is uncertain. Germline-derived CDR1 and CDR2 are DFQATT and SNEGSKA (reference sequence). The CDR3 covers 14 residues. Trimming stripped 2 bases from V and 0 bases from J, with 8 bases between. The CDR3 nucleotides read TGCAGTGCTAGACCCCAGATCTCCTACAATGAGCAGTTCTTC. It codes for CSARPQISYNEQFF.

The chain couples TRBV20-1 to TRBJ1-1; D gene uncertain. There are 13 residues in the CDR3. Trimming pared 2 bases from V and 2 bases from J, leaving 9 bases between. The V gene's germline CDR1 is DFQATT and CDR2 SNEGSKA (reference sequence). CDR3 sequence: CSARSPGNTEAFF. The CDR3 bases are TGCAGTGCTAGAAGCCCGGGAAACACTGAAGCTTTCTTT.

Only a few counts were recorded for this clonotype. This chain joins TRBV20-1 and TRBJ1-6; TRBD1 is a possible D gene (5 bases). The CDR3 has 15 amino acids. Trimming cost V 0 bases and J 8 bases, with 14 bases left between them. Germline V gives CDR1 DFQATT, CDR2 SNEGSKA (reference sequence). The CDR3 region has the DNA TGCAGTGCTAGAGATGTCCGGGGGACGTATTCACCCCTCCACTTT. It codes for CSARDVRGTYSPLHF.

This clonotype was observed at least ten times. The CDR3 loop reads CSVGQGASSYEQYF. DNA of the CDR3: TGCAGCGTGGGACAGGGGGCGTCCTCCTACGAGCAGTACTTC. The chain combines TRBV29-1 with TRBJ2-7, with 12 bases that match TRBD1. The CDR3 length is 14 residues. The V and J ends lost 6 bases and 0 bases, in that order; junction bases with no gene match: 3. Per germline, CDR1 SQVTM and CDR2 ANQGSEA.